This is a list of T cell receptor beta chains from one sample in a study of cytotoxic CD8 clonotypes in ibrutinib-treated CLL. Using immunoSEQ multiplex PCR, the repertoire was profiled, and TCRdb retains in-frame clones only, with some absent. The table lists 25,000 to 30,000 clones, around three fifths of them singletons, with 14% in the top ten. Sequencing used PBMCs, obtained before ibrutinib treatment. These receptors all come from a human donor with chronic lymphocytic leukemia. The conserved cysteine and the conserved F or W are not part of the CDR3 here.

J gene: TRBJ2-7
CDR3 length: 13
V gene: TRBV6-1
CDR3 protein: ASRTGTASSYEQY

J gene: TRBJ2-2
CDR3 length: 17
V gene: TRBV5-6
CDR3 protein: ASSLNEVSGAPNTGELF

J gene: TRBJ2-7
CDR3 length: 13
V gene: TRBV14
CDR3 protein: ASSPGTASSYEQY

J gene: TRBJ1-5
CDR3 length: 12
V gene: TRBV28
CDR3 protein: ASLSGAHNQPQH

J gene: TRBJ2-3
CDR3 length: 10
V gene: TRBV14
CDR3 protein: ASSLYTDTQY

J gene: TRBJ2-2
CDR3 length: 13
V gene: TRBV4-2
CDR3 protein: ASSRQDPNTGELF

J gene: TRBJ1-5
CDR3 length: 13
V gene: TRBV28
CDR3 protein: ASSLRAPLNQPQH

J gene: TRBJ2-1
CDR3 length: 13
V gene: TRBV2
CDR3 protein: ASSEGLAAYNEQF

J gene: TRBJ1-2
CDR3 length: 12
V gene: TRBV9
CDR3 protein: ASSVAGLHYGYT

J gene: TRBJ2-3
CDR3 length: 14
V gene: TRBV6-5
CDR3 protein: ASSYQTGSSTDTQY

J gene: TRBJ1-1
CDR3 length: 12
V gene: TRBV14
CDR3 protein: ASSPSQGHTEAF

J gene: TRBJ1-1
CDR3 length: 12
V gene: TRBV6-5
CDR3 protein: ASSYSMFATEAF

J gene: TRBJ1-6
CDR3 length: 12
V gene: TRBV7-3
CDR3 protein: ASSDQGIGSPLH

J gene: TRBJ2-1
CDR3 length: 10
V gene: TRBV27
CDR3 protein: ASLSSEHEQF

J gene: TRBJ1-6
CDR3 length: 12
V gene: TRBV18
CDR3 protein: ASSLDRGYSPLH

J gene: TRBJ2-6
CDR3 length: 14
V gene: TRBV28
CDR3 protein: ASSLGATAGANVLT

J gene: TRBJ1-1
CDR3 length: 12
V gene: TRBV27
CDR3 protein: ASSLGPQGTEAF

J gene: TRBJ1-1
CDR3 length: 11
V gene: TRBV5-1
CDR3 protein: ASSLRGSTEAF

J gene: TRBJ1-2
CDR3 length: 11
V gene: TRBV6-5
CDR3 protein: ASSYSASGGYT

J gene: TRBJ2-1
CDR3 length: 14
V gene: TRBV5-1
CDR3 protein: ASSPIIGQGINEQF

J gene: TRBJ1-2
CDR3 length: 13
V gene: TRBV5-1
CDR3 protein: ASSLWSGFNYGYT

J gene: TRBJ2-3
CDR3 length: 12
V gene: TRBV4-1
CDR3 protein: ASSQGSRGDTQY

J gene: TRBJ2-5
CDR3 length: 12
V gene: TRBV6-6
CDR3 protein: ASSYSGGWETQY

J gene: TRBJ2-2
CDR3 length: 13
V gene: TRBV5-1
CDR3 protein: ASSPSWAATGELF

J gene: TRBJ2-2
CDR3 length: 13
V gene: TRBV2
CDR3 protein: ASSERQGGTGELF

J gene: TRBJ2-5
CDR3 length: 12
V gene: TRBV5-1
CDR3 protein: ASRPGHAQETQY

J gene: TRBJ2-5
CDR3 length: 13
V gene: TRBV6-4
CDR3 protein: ASSESSGSQETQY

J gene: TRBJ2-1
CDR3 length: 13
V gene: TRBV25-1
CDR3 protein: ASSDHRRSYNEQF

J gene: TRBJ2-2
CDR3 length: 15
V gene: TRBV19
CDR3 protein: ASSIIGAGVGTGELF

J gene: TRBJ1-3
CDR3 length: 12
V gene: TRBV28
CDR3 protein: ASSLRSWGNTIY

J gene: TRBJ1-2
CDR3 length: 11
V gene: TRBV13
CDR3 protein: ASSGEQTDGYT

J gene: TRBJ1-1
CDR3 length: 13
V gene: TRBV7-8
CDR3 protein: ASSLDRIGGTEAF

J gene: TRBJ2-2
CDR3 length: 11
V gene: TRBV7-7
CDR3 protein: ASSSGSTGELF

J gene: TRBJ2-1
CDR3 length: 11
V gene: TRBV7-9
CDR3 protein: ASSLGLGVEQF

J gene: TRBJ2-5
CDR3 length: 11
V gene: TRBV5-1
CDR3 protein: ASSWTGRETQY

J gene: TRBJ1-1
CDR3 length: 12
V gene: TRBV4-1
CDR3 protein: ASSHPTGDTEAF

J gene: TRBJ2-1
CDR3 length: 13
V gene: TRBV6-1
CDR3 protein: ASSWVAGEGNEQF

J gene: TRBJ2-3
CDR3 length: 15
V gene: TRBV13
CDR3 protein: ASSRPTSPSNTDTQY

J gene: TRBJ2-7
CDR3 length: 11
V gene: TRBV5-4
CDR3 protein: ASSPTGGVEQY

J gene: TRBJ1-1
CDR3 length: 13
V gene: TRBV25-1
CDR3 protein: ASSDSFSPNTEAF